The next 17 T cell receptor beta chains were all read from a single sample in a study of CD8 T cells in Susac syndrome. RNA amounts of roughly 0.5 to 1 ug underwent reverse transcription with random hexamers. TCRdb called the immunoSEQ multiplex PCR reads again in MiXCR, with one record for every CDR3 protein. The table has 330,000 or so distinct CDR3 sequences, almost 85% seen once. The specimen sequenced was CD8+ T cells from PBMCs. The receptors come from a human donor with multiple sclerosis.

The chain combines TRBV27 with TRBJ2-2; 12 bases are shared with TRBD1. The CDR3 sequence is 14 residues long. Trimming at V came to 8 bases and at J to 7 bases, leaving 5 bases not matched to a gene. Germline CDR1 reads MNHEY; CDR2 reads SMNVEV (reference sequence). The CDR3 spells CASGGQGAIGELFF. CDR3 bases: TGTGCCAGCGGGGGACAGGGGGCGATCGGGGAGCTGTTTTTT.

This clonotype was recorded only once. The rearrangement joins TRBV12-3 or TRBV12-4 to TRBJ2-2; the D call may be TRBD1 or TRBD2 (5 bases each). V was shortened by 4 bases and J by 3 bases, with 18 bases between the two germline ends. This CDR3 region has 17 residues. CDR3 DNA sequence: TGTGCCAGCAGTTCCGGGACGCCCACTCGGGACACCGGGGAGCTGTTTTTT. Amino acid sequence: CASSSGTPTRDTGELFF.

V gene TRBV15 combines with J gene TRBJ2-2; 8 bases map to TRBD1. The CDR3 sequence is 16 residues long. The V gene end was trimmed by 0 bases and the J gene end by 4 bases; junction bases not matched to a gene: 4. CDR1 LNHNV and CDR2 YYDKDF come from the germline V gene (reference sequence). The CDR3 DNA is TGTGCCACCAGCAGAGATCAGGGGGCAGGCACCGGGGAGCTGTTTTTT. Protein: CATSRDQGAGTGELFF.

The chain is built from TRBV6-2 or TRBV6-3 and TRBJ2-1; TRBD2 aligns across 7 bases. Germline V gene lookup returns CDR1 MNHEY and CDR2 SVGEGT. V lost 2 bases to trimming and J lost 6 bases; unmatched junction nucleotides: 19. The CDR3 loop spans 19 amino acids. The CDR3 nucleotides are TGTGCCAGCAGTTACAACCCCCTTACGAGGGAGGGTCTTTTCAATGAGCAGTTCTTC. Protein sequence: CASSYNPLTREGLFNEQFF.

The V call is TRBV24-1, the J call TRBJ2-3; D perhaps matches TRBD2 (6 bases). There are 13 residues in the CDR3. Germline CDR1 is KGHDR and CDR2 is SFDVKD. V was clipped by 10 bases and J by 4 bases, with 14 bases between them. Here the CDR3 DNA reads TGTGCCACGGGGGGACCCGAGGCAGATACGCAGTATTTT. Its protein is CATGGPEADTQYF.

The rearrangement joins TRBV24-1 to TRBJ2-3; maybe TRBD2 (5 bases). The germline V gene encodes CDR1 KGHDR and CDR2 SFDVKD. The CDR3 covers 13 residues. V gave up 5 bases and J gave up 1 base, with 6 bases separating them. CDR3 protein: CATSAGGTDTQYF. The CDR3 DNA follows: TGTGCCACCAGTGCCGGGGGCACAGATACGCAGTATTTT.

The chain recombines TRBV28 with TRBJ2-7, with TRBD1 matching 8 bases. Unmatched junction bases numbered 12, after V lost 5 bases and J lost 3 bases. Germline CDR1 reads MDHEN; CDR2 reads SYDVKM. The CDR3 is 16 amino acids. The CDR3 is CASSGEPGQVDYEQYF. CDR3 coding DNA: TGTGCCAGCAGTGGGGAGCCGGGACAGGTCGACTACGAGCAGTACTTC.

This rearrangement joins TRBV9 to TRBJ2-5; D assignment may be TRBD1 or TRBD2 (5 bases each). Per germline, CDR1 SGDLS and CDR2 YYNGEE. The CDR3 runs to 14 residues. The V end was cut by 6 bases, the J end by 9 bases, with 21 bases between. The CDR3 reads CASIPWRGEMPQYF. DNA of the CDR3: TGTGCCAGCATTCCCTGGAGAGGGGAGATGCCCCAGTACTTC.

The chain employs TRBV6-6 and TRBJ1-2; D perhaps matches TRBD1 (5 bases). Per the germline V gene, CDR1 is MNHNY and CDR2 is SVGAGI (reference sequence). V was trimmed by 0 bases and J by 2 bases, leaving 10 bases between them. This CDR3 contains 15 residues. The CDR3 DNA follows: TGTGCCAGCAGTTACTCTGGGGCGGAGAACTATGGCTACACCTTC. Translating it yields CASSYSGAENYGYTF.

The chain couples TRBV7-9 to TRBJ1-1; no firm D call. The CDR3 runs to 14 residues. Germline loops: CDR1 SEHNR, CDR2 FQNEAQ (reference sequence). Trimming shortened V by 5 bases and J by 1 base, and 11 bases separated the two germline ends. The CDR3 bases are TGTGCCAGCAGCCCACTTAGGCCGAACACTGAAGCTTTCTTT. Translating gives CASSPLRPNTEAFF.

The chain couples TRBV19 to TRBJ1-5, with D uncertain. CDR1 is LNHDA and CDR2 is SQIVND in the germline V gene (reference sequence). This CDR3 is built from 16 residues. The germline V and J ends were trimmed by 2 bases and 0 bases, with 11 bases remaining between them. The CDR3 region has the DNA TGTGCCAGTAGTATAAGCCAGATAATTAGCAATCAGCCCCAGCATTTT. This gives the protein CASSISQIISNQPQHF.

The chain couples TRBV7-2 to TRBJ2-1, with 10 nucleotides matching TRBD2. CDR1 is SGHTA and CDR2 is FQGNSA in the germline V gene. The V and J ends lost 1 base and 4 bases, in that order; junction bases with no gene match: 7. The CDR3 sequence is 17 residues long. CDR3 region: CASSLGWGTSEYNEQFF. In DNA, the CDR3 is TGTGCCAGCAGCTTAGGATGGGGGACTAGCGAGTACAATGAGCAGTTCTTC.

The V call is TRBV7-9, the J call TRBJ2-7, with 7 positions matching TRBD1. Germline loops: CDR1 SEHNR, CDR2 FQNEAQ (reference sequence). CDR3 length equals 16 residues. Losses at the gene ends were 6 bases for V and 2 bases for J; bases not matched to a gene: 13. In DNA form, the CDR3 reads TGTGCCAGCAGTTACGTCTCCGGGACAGCCGCCTACGAGCAGTACTTC. Translating gives CASSYVSGTAAYEQYF.

The chain employs TRBV27 and TRBJ2-2; 13 nucleotides agree with TRBD2. CDR1 is MNHEY, CDR2 SMNVEV, per germline (reference sequence). Trimming at V came to 4 bases and at J to 6 bases, leaving 5 bases not matched to a gene. The CDR3 has 16 amino acids. The CDR3 sequence is CASSSGLAGAAGELFF. CDR3 in DNA: TGTGCCAGCAGTTCCGGACTAGCGGGAGCGGCCGGGGAGCTGTTTTTT.

This chain connects TRBV14 to TRBJ1-2, with 7 bases that match TRBD1. Germline V lookup: CDR1 SGHDN, CDR2 FVKESK. CDR3 length: 16 amino acids. The junction had 14 bases not matched to a gene; V was cut back by 4 bases and J by 6 bases. In DNA, the CDR3 is TGTGCCAGCAGCCCTTCCCCGACAGGGAGGATTGATGGCTACACCTTC. It is translated as CASSPSPTGRIDGYTF.

The V call is TRBV19, the J call TRBJ2-3; 12 bases match TRBD2. The CDR3 contains 15 residues. CDR1 is LNHDA and CDR2 is SQIVND in the germline V gene (reference sequence). With 6 bases clipped from V and 7 bases from J, the junction kept 8 bases outside the gene matches. The CDR3 sequence is CASSNLAGGPHTQYF. CDR3 bases: TGTGCCAGTAGCAATCTAGCGGGAGGGCCCCATACGCAGTATTTT.

This chain uses TRBV6-2 or TRBV6-3 with TRBJ2-1; 10 bases match TRBD1. The CDR3 runs to 15 residues. V trimming: 5 bases; J trimming: 7 bases; junction bases outside the gene matches: 8. Per the germline V gene, CDR1 is MNHEY and CDR2 is SVGEGT. DNA of the CDR3: TGTGCCAGCAGTATAGACAGGGGGCTAGAAAATGAGCAGTTCTTC. Translated: CASSIDRGLENEQFF.